This record concerns one T cell receptor (beta chain) sequence. The sample is drawn from a study of blood T cell repertoires in COVID-19. This table comes from immunoSEQ multiplex PCR, and its TCRdb copy is limited to in-frame clones, with some not included. In the table there are 110,000 to 150,000 clones, 86% of which are singletons. This CDR3 is 14 amino acids long. J gave up 1 base and V 7 bases, and 3 bases lay outside the gene matches. Sequencing used PBMCs or T cells enriched from blood (not recorded which). The chain links TRBV23-1 to TRBJ1-5; 8 nucleotides match TRBD1. TRBV23-1 is sorted into the ORF group, with uncertain function. The TCR comes from a man aged 45-65 years who had recovered from COVID-19. The CDR3, as DNA: TGCGCCAGCACGCAGGGGGCGAGCAATCAGCCCCAGCATTTT. Residues: CASTQGASNQPQHF.